The next 3 T cell receptor beta chains were all read from a single sample in a study of cytomegalovirus exposure and HLA in healthy donors. Primers for the PCR totalled 60 Vbeta and 13 Jbeta. Assay: immunoSEQ multiplex PCR; the TCRdb copy retains only in-frame clones and omits some. The sample carries 75,000 to 100,000 clones, around 81% recorded once. The sequencing sample was made of PBMCs. The receptors come from a man aged 30-40 years in good health and CMV-seronegative.

V gene TRBV7-9 combines with J gene TRBJ1-2, with D unresolved. The CDR3 is 14 residues long. V gave up 5 bases and J gave up 6 bases, with 16 bases separating them. CDR1 is SEHNR and CDR2 is FQNEAQ in the germline V gene (reference sequence). This chain's CDR3 is CASSPSGLGNGYTF. The CDR3 DNA reads as TGTGCCAGCAGCCCTTCAGGCTTAGGCAATGGCTACACCTTC.

The chain combines TRBV20-1 with TRBJ1-5; no clear D gene. The germline V and J ends were trimmed by 3 bases and 4 bases, with 4 bases remaining between them. Per the germline V gene, CDR1 is DFQATT and CDR2 is SNEGSKA (reference sequence). This CDR3 has 11 residues. The CDR3 loop reads CSASRNQPQHF. In nucleotides, the CDR3 is TGCAGTGCTAGCCGGAATCAGCCCCAGCATTTT.

In this sample, this clone turned up a few times. The chain uses TRBV5-1 and TRBJ2-1; the D is unclear. The germline CDR1 and CDR2 sequences are SGHRS and YFSETQ. The CDR3 totals 11 residues. V shed 0 bases and J shed 10 bases, with 5 bases lying between them. CDR3 nucleotide sequence: TGCGCCAGCAGCTTGGCGAGGGAGCAGTTCTTC. The encoded protein is CASSLAREQFF.